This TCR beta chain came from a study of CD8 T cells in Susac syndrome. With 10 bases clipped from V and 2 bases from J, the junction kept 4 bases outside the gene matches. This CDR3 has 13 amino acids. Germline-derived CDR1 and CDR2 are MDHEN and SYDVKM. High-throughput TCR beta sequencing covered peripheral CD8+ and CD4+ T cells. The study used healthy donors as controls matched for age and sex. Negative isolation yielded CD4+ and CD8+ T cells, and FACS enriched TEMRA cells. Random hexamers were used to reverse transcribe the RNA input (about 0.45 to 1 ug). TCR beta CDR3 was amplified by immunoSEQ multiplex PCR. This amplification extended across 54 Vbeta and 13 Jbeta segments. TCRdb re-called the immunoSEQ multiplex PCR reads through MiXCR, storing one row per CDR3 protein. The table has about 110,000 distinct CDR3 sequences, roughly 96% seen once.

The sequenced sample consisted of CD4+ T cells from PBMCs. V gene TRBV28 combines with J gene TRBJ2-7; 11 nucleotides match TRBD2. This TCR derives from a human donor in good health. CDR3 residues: CATETSGTYEQYF. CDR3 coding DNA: TGTGCCACCGAGACTAGCGGGACCTACGAGCAGTACTTC.